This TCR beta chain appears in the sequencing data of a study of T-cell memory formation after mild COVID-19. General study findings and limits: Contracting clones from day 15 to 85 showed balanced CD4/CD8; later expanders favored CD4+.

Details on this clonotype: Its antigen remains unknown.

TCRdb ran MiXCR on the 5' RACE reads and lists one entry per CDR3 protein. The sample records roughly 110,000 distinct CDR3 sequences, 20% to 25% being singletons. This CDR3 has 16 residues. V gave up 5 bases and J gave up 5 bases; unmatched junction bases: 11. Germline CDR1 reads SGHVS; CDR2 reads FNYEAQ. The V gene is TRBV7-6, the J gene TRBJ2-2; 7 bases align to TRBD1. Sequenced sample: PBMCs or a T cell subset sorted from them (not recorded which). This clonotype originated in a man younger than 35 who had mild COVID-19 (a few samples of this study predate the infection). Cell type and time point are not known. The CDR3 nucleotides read TGTGCCAGCAGCAGGATGACAGGGAGAGGGACCGGGGAGCTGTTTTTT. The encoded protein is CASSRMTGRGTGELFF.